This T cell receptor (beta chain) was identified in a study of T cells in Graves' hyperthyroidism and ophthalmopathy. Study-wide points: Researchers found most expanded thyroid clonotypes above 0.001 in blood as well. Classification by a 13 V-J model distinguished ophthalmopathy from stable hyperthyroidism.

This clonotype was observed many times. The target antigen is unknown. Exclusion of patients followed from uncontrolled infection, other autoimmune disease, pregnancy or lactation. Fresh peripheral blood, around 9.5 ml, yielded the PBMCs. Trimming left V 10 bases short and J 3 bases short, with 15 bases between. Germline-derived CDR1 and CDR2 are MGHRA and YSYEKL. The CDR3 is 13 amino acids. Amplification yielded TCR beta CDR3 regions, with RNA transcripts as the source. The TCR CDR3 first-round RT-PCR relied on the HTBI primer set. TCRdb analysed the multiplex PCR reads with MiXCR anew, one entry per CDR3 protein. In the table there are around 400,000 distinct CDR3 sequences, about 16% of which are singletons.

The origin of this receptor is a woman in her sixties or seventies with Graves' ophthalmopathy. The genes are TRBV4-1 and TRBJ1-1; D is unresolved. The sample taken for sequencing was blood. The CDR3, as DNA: TGCGCCACCTCCCACCAGGTTGACACTGAAGCTTTCTTT. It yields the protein CATSHQVDTEAFF.